Detailed here is one T cell receptor (beta chain). From germline, CDR1 is SGHTA and CDR2 FQGTGA. V lost 5 bases to trimming and J lost 9 bases, with 11 bases between them. The CDR3 consists of 12 residues. These data belong to a study of OX40 agonist ivuxolimab in advanced cancers. Across the study: Patients with hepatocellular carcinoma, melanoma, renal cell or head and neck cancer made up the dose-escalation patients.

Profiling relied on immunoSEQ multiplex PCR, and the TCRdb table lists in-frame clones only, not all of them. The sample shows around 110,000 clones, 90% of them seen only once. The V gene is TRBV7-3, the J gene TRBJ2-1; no reliable D call. The sequencing used CD4+ or CD8+ T cells sorted from blood, collected in a trial of the OX40 agonist ivuxolimab. The sequence derives from an adult with an advanced solid tumor such as melanoma, head and neck, liver or kidney cancer. CDR3 region: CASSHLGSEQFF. CDR3 sequence (DNA): TGTGCCAGCAGCCACCTAGGCAGTGAGCAGTTCTTC.